This TCR beta chain was identified during a study of T cells in tuberculosis. Study-level background: A South African cohort included IGRA-negative adolescents, latently infected IGRA-positive adolescents and adults with active tuberculosis.

V trimming: 4 bases; J trimming: 7 bases; junction bases outside the gene matches: 10. CDR3 length: 16 residues. Germline values: CDR1 SEHNR, CDR2 FQNEAQ (reference sequence). This clone was seen a few times. What it binds is unknown. Libraries were prepared by immunoSEQ multiplex PCR; TCRdb keeps only in-frame clonotypes and omits some of them. Of more than 20,000 clones listed, approximately 85% are singletons. Stated time point: new active TB diagnosis, blood taken before or within 7 days of starting treatment. Confirmation came from sputum smear and/or culture positivity for M. tuberculosis. Study-level findings and limits: Shorter CDR3-alpha in active tuberculosis partly drove smaller distances. Active tuberculosis alpha repertoires lay closer to GMM-specific TCRs than controls'.

The TCR sequence derives from an adult with tuberculosis. The sequencing used PBMCs, collected at tuberculosis diagnosis. The gene calls are TRBV7-9 and TRBJ2-2; 9 positions match TRBD2. CDR3 in DNA: TGTGCCAGCAGCTCGAATCCGGGACTAGCAGACGGGGAGCTGTTTTTT. This codes for CASSSNPGLADGELFF.